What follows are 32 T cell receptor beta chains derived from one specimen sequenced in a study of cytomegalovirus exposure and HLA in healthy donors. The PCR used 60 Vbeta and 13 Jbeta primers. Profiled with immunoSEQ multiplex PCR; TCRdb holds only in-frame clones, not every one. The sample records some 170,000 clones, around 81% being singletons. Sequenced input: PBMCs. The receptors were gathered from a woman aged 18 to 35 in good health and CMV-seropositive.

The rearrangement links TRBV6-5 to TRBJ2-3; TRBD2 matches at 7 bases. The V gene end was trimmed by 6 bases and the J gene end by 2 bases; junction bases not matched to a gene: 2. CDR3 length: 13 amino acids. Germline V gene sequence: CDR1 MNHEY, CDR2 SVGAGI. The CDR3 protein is CASSRGDTDTQYF. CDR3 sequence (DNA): TGTGCCAGCAGCCGGGGGGACACAGATACGCAGTATTTT.

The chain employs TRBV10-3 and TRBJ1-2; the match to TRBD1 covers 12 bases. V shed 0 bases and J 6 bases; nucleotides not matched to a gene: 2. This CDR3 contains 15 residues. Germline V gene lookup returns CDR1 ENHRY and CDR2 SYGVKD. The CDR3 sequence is CAISESGTGGDGYTF. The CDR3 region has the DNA TGTGCCATCAGTGAGTCGGGGACAGGGGGCGATGGCTACACCTTC.

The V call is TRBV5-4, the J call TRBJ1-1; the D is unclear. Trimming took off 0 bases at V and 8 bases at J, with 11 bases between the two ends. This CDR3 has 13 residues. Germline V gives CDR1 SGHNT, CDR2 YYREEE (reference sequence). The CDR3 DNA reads TGTGCCAGCAGCTTGGCATTAGTAACCGAAGCTTTCTTT. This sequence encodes CASSLALVTEAFF.

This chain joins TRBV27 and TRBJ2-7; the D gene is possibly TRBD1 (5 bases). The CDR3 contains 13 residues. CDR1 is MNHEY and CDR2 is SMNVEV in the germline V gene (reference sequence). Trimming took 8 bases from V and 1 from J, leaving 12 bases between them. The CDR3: CASRTLGSYEQYF. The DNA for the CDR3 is TGTGCCAGCCGGACATTAGGTTCCTACGAGCAGTACTTC.

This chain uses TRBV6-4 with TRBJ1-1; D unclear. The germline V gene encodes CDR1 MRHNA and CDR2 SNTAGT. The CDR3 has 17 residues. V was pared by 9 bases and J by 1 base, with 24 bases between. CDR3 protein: CARDYFGGLCPNTEAFF. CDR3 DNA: TGTGCCAGGGACTACTTCGGCGGACTTTGCCCGAACACTGAAGCTTTCTTT.

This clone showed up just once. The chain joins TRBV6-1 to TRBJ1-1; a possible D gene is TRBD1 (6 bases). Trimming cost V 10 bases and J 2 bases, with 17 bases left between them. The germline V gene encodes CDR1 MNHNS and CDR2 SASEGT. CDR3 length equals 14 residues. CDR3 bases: TGTGCCAACCAAAGACAGGAATACAACACTGAAGCTTTCTTT. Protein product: CANQRQEYNTEAFF.

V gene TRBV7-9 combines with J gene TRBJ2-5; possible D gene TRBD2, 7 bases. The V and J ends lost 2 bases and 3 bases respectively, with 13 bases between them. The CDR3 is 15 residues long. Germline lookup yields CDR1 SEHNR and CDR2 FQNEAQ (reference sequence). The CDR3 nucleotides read TGTGCCAGCAGCTTAATCGCGGGGGCCAAAGAGACCCAGTACTTC. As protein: CASSLIAGAKETQYF.

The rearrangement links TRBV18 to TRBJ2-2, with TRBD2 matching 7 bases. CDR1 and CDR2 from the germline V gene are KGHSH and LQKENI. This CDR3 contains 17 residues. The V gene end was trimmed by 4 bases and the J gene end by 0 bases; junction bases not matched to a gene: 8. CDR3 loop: CASSLSSGTSNTGELFF. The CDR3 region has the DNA TGTGCCAGCTCACTATCTAGCGGAACCTCGAACACCGGGGAGCTGTTTTTT.

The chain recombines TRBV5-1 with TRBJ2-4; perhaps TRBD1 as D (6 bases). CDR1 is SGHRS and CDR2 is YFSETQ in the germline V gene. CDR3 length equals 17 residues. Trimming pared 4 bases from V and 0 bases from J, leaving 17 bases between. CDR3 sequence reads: CASSPPLTGLAKNIQYF. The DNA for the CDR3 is TGCGCCAGCAGCCCGCCTCTCACAGGGCTAGCCAAAAACATTCAGTACTTC.

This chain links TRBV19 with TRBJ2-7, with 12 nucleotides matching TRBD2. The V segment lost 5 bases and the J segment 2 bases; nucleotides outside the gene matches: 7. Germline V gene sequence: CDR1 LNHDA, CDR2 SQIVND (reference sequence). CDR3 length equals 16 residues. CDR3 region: CASSALTSGGAYEQYF. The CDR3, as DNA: TGTGCCAGTAGTGCCTTGACTAGCGGGGGAGCCTACGAGCAGTACTTC.

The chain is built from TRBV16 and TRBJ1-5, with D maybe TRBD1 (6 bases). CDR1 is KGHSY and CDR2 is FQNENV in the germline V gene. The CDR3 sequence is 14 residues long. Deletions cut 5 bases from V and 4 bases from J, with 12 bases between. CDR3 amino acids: CASSAGTLNQPQHF. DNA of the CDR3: TGTGCCAGCAGCGCCGGGACACTTAATCAGCCCCAGCATTTT.

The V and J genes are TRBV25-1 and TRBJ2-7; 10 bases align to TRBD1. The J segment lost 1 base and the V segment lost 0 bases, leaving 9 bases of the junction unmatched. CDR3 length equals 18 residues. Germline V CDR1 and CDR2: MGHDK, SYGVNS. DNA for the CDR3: TGTGCCAGCAGTGAATACCGCCCCGGGACAGGGGTTTCCTACGAGCAGTACTTC. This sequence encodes CASSEYRPGTGVSYEQYF.

The CDR3 spells CASEGLSNTEAFF. DNA of the CDR3: TGTGCCAGCGAGGGACTGAGTAACACTGAAGCTTTCTTT. The J gene is TRBJ1-1, the V gene TRBV6-1, with D tentatively TRBD1 (5 bases). This CDR3 spans 13 amino acids. Germline V gene data show CDR1 as MNHNS and CDR2 as SASEGT. Trimming took 8 bases from V and 2 from J, leaving 12 bases between them.

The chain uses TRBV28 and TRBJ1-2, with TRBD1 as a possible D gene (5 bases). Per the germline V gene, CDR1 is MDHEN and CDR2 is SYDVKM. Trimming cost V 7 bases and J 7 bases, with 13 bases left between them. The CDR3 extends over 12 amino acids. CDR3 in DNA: TGTGCCAGCAACAACCCCAGGGTTGGCTACACCTTC. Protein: CASNNPRVGYTF.

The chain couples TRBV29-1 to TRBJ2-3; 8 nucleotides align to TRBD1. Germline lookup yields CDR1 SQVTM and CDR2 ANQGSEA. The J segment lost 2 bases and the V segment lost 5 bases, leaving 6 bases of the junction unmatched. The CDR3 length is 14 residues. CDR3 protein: CSVLRQGFTDTQYF. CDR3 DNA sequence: TGCAGCGTTCTTAGACAGGGGTTCACAGATACGCAGTATTTT.

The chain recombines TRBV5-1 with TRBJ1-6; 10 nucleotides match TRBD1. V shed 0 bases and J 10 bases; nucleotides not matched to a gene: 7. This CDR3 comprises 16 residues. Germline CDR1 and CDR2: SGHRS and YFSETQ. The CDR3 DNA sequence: TGCGCCAGCAGCTTGGCGCCTGCGGACAGGGGGTCACCCCTCCACTTT. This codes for CASSLAPADRGSPLHF.

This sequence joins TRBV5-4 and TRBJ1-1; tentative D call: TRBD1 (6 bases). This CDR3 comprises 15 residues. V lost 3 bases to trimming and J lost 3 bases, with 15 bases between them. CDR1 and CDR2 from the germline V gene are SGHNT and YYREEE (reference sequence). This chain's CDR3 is CASSWSRGLDTEAFF. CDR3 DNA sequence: TGTGCCAGCAGCTGGTCCAGGGGCCTTGACACTGAAGCTTTCTTT.

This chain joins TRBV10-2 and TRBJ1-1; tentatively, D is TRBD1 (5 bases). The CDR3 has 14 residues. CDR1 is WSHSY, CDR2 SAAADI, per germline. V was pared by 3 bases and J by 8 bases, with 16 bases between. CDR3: CASSDVSGMAEAFF. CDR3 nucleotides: TGCGCCAGCAGTGATGTTTCAGGGATGGCGGAAGCTTTCTTT.

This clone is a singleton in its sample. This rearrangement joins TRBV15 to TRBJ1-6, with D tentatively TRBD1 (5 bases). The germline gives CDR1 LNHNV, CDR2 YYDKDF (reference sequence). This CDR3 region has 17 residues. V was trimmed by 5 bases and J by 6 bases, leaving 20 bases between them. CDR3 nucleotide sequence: TGTGCCACCAGCCTACCCGGGGGGGACCTGGGTAATTCACCCCTCCACTTT. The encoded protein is CATSLPGGDLGNSPLHF.

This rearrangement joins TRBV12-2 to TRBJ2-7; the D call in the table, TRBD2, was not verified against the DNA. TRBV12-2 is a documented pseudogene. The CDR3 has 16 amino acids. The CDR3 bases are TGTGCAAGTCGCTTATTGGAGGCGGGGGGAGCGCGCGAGCAGTACTTC. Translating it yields CASRLLEAGGAREQYF.

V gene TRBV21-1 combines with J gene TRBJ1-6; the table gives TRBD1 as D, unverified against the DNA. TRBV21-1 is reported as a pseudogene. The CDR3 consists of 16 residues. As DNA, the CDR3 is TGTGCCAGCAGCAAAGAGCAGGGAAGGTTAGGTTCACCCCTCCACTTT. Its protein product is CASSKEQGRLGSPLHF.

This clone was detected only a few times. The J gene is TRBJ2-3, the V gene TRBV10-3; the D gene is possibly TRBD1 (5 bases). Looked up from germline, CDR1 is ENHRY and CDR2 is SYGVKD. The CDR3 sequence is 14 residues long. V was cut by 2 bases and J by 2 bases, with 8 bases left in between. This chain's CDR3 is CAISEAGNTDTQYF. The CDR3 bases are TGTGCCATCAGTGAGGCAGGGAACACAGATACGCAGTATTTT.

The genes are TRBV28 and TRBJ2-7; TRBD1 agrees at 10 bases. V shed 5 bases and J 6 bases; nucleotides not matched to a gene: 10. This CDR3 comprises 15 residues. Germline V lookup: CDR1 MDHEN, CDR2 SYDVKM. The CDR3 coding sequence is TGTGCCAGCAGTCCGGCGACAGGGGGCTTTATCGAGCAGTACTTC. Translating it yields CASSPATGGFIEQYF.

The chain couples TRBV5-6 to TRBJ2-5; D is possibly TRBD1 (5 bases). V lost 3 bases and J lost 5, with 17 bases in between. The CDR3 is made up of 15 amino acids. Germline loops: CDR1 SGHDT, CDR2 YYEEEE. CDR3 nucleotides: TGTGCCAGCAGCTACCGGACAACGGCTGGGGAGACCCAGTACTTC. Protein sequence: CASSYRTTAGETQYF.

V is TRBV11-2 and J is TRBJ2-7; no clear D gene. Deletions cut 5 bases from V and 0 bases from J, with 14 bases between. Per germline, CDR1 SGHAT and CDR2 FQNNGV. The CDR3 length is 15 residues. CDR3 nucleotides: TGTGCCAGCAGCGCCCTACCGCGATACTCCTACGAGCAGTACTTC. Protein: CASSALPRYSYEQYF.

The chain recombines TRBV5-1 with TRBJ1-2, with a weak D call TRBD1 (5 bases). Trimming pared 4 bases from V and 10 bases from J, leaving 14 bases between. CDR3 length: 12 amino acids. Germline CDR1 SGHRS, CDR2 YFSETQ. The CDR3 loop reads CASSPQGDVYTF. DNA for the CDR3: TGCGCCAGCAGCCCGCAGGGTGATGTCTACACCTTC.

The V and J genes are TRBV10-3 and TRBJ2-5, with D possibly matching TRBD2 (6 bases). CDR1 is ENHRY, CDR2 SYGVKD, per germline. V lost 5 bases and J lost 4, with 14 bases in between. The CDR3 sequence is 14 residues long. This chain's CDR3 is CAISPGGSGETQYF. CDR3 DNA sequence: TGTGCCATCAGTCCTGGTGGTAGCGGAGAGACCCAGTACTTC.

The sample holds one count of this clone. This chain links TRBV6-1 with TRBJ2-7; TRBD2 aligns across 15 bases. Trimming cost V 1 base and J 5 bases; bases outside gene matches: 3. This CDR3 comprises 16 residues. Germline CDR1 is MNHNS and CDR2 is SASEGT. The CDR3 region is CASSEGTSGGGDEQYF. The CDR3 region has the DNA TGTGCCAGCAGTGAAGGGACTAGCGGGGGGGGAGACGAGCAGTACTTC.

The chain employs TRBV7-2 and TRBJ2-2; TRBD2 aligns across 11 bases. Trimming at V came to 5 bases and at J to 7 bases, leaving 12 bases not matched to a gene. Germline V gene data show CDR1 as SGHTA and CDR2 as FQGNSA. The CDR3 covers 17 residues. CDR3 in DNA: TGTGCCAGCAGCCCGCGTAGCGGGGGGGCCTGGGGCGGGGAGCTGTTTTTT. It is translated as CASSPRSGGAWGGELFF.

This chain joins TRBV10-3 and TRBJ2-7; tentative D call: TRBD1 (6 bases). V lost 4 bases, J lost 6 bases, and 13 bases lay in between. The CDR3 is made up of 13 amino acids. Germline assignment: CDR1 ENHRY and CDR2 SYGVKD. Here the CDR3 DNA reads TGTGCCATCAGTGTTTCAGGGGCCCTCGAGCAGTACTTC. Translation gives CAISVSGALEQYF.

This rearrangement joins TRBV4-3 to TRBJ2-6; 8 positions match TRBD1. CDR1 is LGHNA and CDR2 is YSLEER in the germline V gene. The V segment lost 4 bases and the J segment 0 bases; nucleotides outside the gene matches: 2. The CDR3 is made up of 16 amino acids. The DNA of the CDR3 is TGCGCCAGCAGCCTAACAGGGGGCTCTGGGGCCAACGTCCTGACTTTC. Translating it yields CASSLTGGSGANVLTF.

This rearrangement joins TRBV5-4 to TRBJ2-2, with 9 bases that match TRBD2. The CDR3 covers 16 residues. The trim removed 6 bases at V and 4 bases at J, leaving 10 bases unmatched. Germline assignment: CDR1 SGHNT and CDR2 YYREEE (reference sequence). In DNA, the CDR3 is TGTGCCAGCACCGGCCCAGCGGGGGGATCCACCGGGGAGCTGTTTTTT. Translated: CASTGPAGGSTGELFF.